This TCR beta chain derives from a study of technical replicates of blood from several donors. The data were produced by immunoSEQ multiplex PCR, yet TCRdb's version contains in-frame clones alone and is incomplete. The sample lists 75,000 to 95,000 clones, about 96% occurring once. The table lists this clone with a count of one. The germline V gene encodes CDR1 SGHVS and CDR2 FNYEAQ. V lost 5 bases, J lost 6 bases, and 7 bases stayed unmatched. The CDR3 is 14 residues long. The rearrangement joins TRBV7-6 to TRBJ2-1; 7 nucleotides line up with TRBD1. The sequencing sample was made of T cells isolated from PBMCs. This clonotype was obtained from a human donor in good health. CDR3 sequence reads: CASSPKTGANEQFF. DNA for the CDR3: TGTGCCAGCAGCCCGAAAACAGGGGCCAATGAGCAGTTCTTC.